This T cell receptor beta chain is drawn from a study of T cells in Graves' hyperthyroidism and ophthalmopathy. The CDR3 regions of TCR beta were amplified from RNA transcripts. During a first-round RT-PCR of the TCR CDR3, the HTBI primer set was used. TCRdb itself ran the multiplex PCR reads through MiXCR, one entry per CDR3 protein. Among approximately 300,000 distinct CDR3 sequences, approximately 15% were seen once, and the ten largest hold around a third. This clonotype was detected ten times or more. Source material: blood. The sequence came from a man younger than 45 with Graves' hyperthyroidism.

The CDR3 protein is CASRSTGMVQETQYF. The CDR3 bases are TGTGCCAGCAGGTCGACAGGGATGGTTCAAGAGACCCAGTACTTC. The rearrangement joins TRBV6-1 to TRBJ2-5, with 7 bases aligning to TRBD1. There are 15 residues in the CDR3. Germline trimming cut 6 bases from V and 2 bases from J; bases unmatched to any gene: 9. The germline V gene has CDR1 MNHNS and CDR2 SASEGT.